A selection of T cell receptor beta chains follows, all from one sample in a study of OX40 agonist ivuxolimab in advanced cancers. Using immunoSEQ multiplex PCR, the repertoire was profiled, and TCRdb retains in-frame clones only, with some absent. The data show approximately 80,000 clones, around 90% seen once. Sequencing was performed on CD4+ or CD8+ T cells sorted from blood, taken in a trial of the OX40 agonist ivuxolimab. The receptors come from an adult with an advanced solid tumor such as melanoma, head and neck, liver or kidney cancer. CDR3s include the opening cysteine and the closing phenylalanine or tryptophan. D genes are given only for firm matches. Rows may omit the clone size; those that give it use once, few, many or a size class.

d_call,clone_size,j_call,v_call,cdr3_aa,cdr3_nt
NA,NA,TRBJ2-7,TRBV27,CASRGDTSYEQYF,TGTGCCAGCAGGGGAGACACGTCCTACGAGCAGTACTTC
TRBD2,NA,TRBJ2-7,TRBV28,CASSPPGLAGREQYF,TGTGCCAGCAGCCCCCCGGGACTAGCGGGGCGCGAGCAGTACTTC
NA,NA,TRBJ1-4,TRBV2,CASSGVSTNEKLFF,TGTGCCAGCAGTGGGGTCTCAACTAATGAAAAACTGTTTTTT
NA,once,TRBJ1-2,TRBV7-2,CASSLDKVNGYTF,TGTGCCAGCAGTTTGGACAAGGTGAATGGCTACACCTTC
TRBD2,once,TRBJ2-1,TRBV18,CASSQGLADNEQFF,TGTGCCAGCTCCCAGGGTCTAGCGGACAATGAGCAGTTCTTC
NA,NA,TRBJ2-1,TRBV11-2,CASSLDRGQEQFF,TGTGCCAGCAGCTTAGACAGGGGTCAAGAGCAGTTCTTC
TRBD2,NA,TRBJ2-5,TRBV6-6,CASSYLAGVGETQYF,TGTGCCAGCAGTTACCTAGCGGGAGTAGGTGAGACCCAGTACTTC
NA,NA,TRBJ2-7,TRBV4-2,CASSQRGNTYEQYF,TGTGCCAGCAGCCAACGCGGGAATACCTACGAGCAGTACTTC
TRBD2,NA,TRBJ2-7,TRBV4-1,CASSQDRARGSYEQYF,TGCGCCAGCAGCCAAGATCGTGCGCGCGGGAGCTACGAGCAGTACTTC
NA,NA,TRBJ2-5,TRBV7-2,CASSQPVQETQYF,TGTGCCAGCAGCCAACCGGTCCAAGAGACCCAGTACTTC
TRBD2,NA,TRBJ2-1,TRBV6-1,CASEGLAGARNEQFF,TGTGCCAGTGAAGGACTAGCTGGGGCCCGAAATGAGCAGTTCTTC
NA,NA,TRBJ2-3,TRBV10-3,CAISDRTDTQYF,TGTGCCATCAGTGACAGGACAGATACGCAGTATTTT
TRBD1,few,TRBJ1-5,TRBV6-6,CASSYLQGAGQPQHF,TGTGCCAGCAGTTACTTACAGGGGGCAGGTCAGCCCCAGCATTTT
NA,NA,TRBJ1-4,TRBV11-2,CASSFAGNEKLFF,TGTGCCAGCAGCTTCGCGGGTAATGAAAAACTGTTTTTT
TRBD2,NA,TRBJ2-2,TRBV5-4,CASSLGTKNTGELFF,TGTGCCAGCAGCTTAGGGACTAAGAACACCGGGGAGCTGTTTTTT
TRBD1,NA,TRBJ2-1,TRBV4-2,CASSQVGTANNEQFF,TGTGCCAGCAGCCAAGTCGGGACAGCTAACAATGAGCAGTTCTTC
TRBD1,NA,TRBJ1-4,TRBV18,CASSSQGAVSEKLFF,TGTGCCAGCTCATCTCAGGGGGCGGTTTCTGAAAAACTGTTTTTT
NA,NA,TRBJ2-5,TRBV10-3,CAISEGYQETQYF,TGTGCCATCAGTGAAGGGTACCAAGAGACCCAGTACTTC
NA,NA,TRBJ2-7,TRBV11-2,CASSFLTSYEQYF,TGTGCCAGCAGCTTCCTAACCTCCTACGAGCAGTACTTC
TRBD1,NA,TRBJ2-2,TRBV7-6,CASSLQGAAGELFF,TGTGCCAGCAGCTTACAGGGGGCCGCCGGGGAGCTGTTTTTT
NA,NA,TRBJ2-7,TRBV11-2,CASSLVYEQYF,TGTGCCAGCAGCTTAGTTTACGAGCAGTACTTC
NA,once,TRBJ1-1,TRBV11-3,CASSLDQEVAEAFF,TGTGCCAGCAGCTTAGATCAAGAAGTTGCTGAAGCTTTCTTT
TRBD1,NA,TRBJ2-3,TRBV10-1,CASSESQGADTQYF,TGCGCCAGCAGTGAATCGCAGGGGGCTGATACGCAGTATTTT
NA,NA,TRBJ1-2,TRBV6-5,CASSYSTLTGGYTF,TGTGCCAGCAGTTACTCGACCTTAACCGGAGGCTACACCTTC
NA,NA,TRBJ1-4,TRBV4-2,CASSQHRYGVSGEKLFF,TGTGCCAGCAGCCAGCACAGGTACGGGGTTTCGGGTGAAAAACTGTTTTTT
NA,NA,TRBJ1-1,TRBV12-5,CASGYNTEAFF,TGTGCTAGTGGTTATAACACTGAAGCTTTCTTT
NA,NA,TRBJ2-4,TRBV10-1,CASSESAGRPGKNIQYF,TGCGCCAGCAGTGAGTCAGCGGGCAGGCCTGGGAAAAACATTCAGTACTTC
NA,NA,TRBJ2-5,TRBV10-3,CAISEMGWTQYF,TGTGCCATCAGTGAGATGGGGTGGACCCAGTACTTC
NA,NA,TRBJ2-3,TRBV10-3,CAIRSPSDTQYF,TGTGCCATCAGGTCACCATCAGATACGCAGTATTTT
NA,NA,TRBJ2-1,TRBV5-4,CASSPGGQRELNEQFF,TGTGCCAGCAGCCCGGGGGGCCAGCGGGAATTAAATGAGCAGTTCTTC
NA,NA,TRBJ1-5,TRBV6-1,CASSELDRTPQHF,TGTGCCAGCAGTGAACTAGACAGGACGCCCCAGCATTTT
NA,NA,TRBJ1-1,TRBV11-3,CASSLDRKNTEAFF,TGTGCCAGCAGCTTAGACAGAAAGAACACTGAAGCTTTCTTT
NA,NA,TRBJ2-7,TRBV27,CASSLGQGASYEQYF,TGTGCCAGCAGTTTAGGTCAGGGTGCCTCCTACGAGCAGTACTTC
NA,NA,TRBJ2-7,TRBV5-5,CASSLEGLSYEQYF,TGTGCCAGCAGCTTGGAGGGTCTTTCCTACGAGCAGTACTTC
TRBD1,once,TRBJ1-2,TRBV4-1,CASSPGQALYGYTF,TGCGCCAGCAGCCCCGGACAGGCTCTCTATGGCTACACCTTC
TRBD1,once,TRBJ1-3,TRBV6-5,CASSYSRTGGNTIYF,TGTGCCAGCAGTTACTCCCGGACAGGTGGAAACACCATATATTTT
NA,NA,TRBJ1-6,TRBV7-8,CASSQMGGAGNLYSPLHF,TGTGCCAGCAGCCAGATGGGGGGAGCCGGGAACCTATATTCACCCCTCCACTTT
NA,NA,TRBJ2-1,TRBV5-5,CASKENLAFEQFF,TGTGCCAGCAAAGAAAATCTGGCTTTTGAGCAGTTCTTC
NA,few,TRBJ1-1,TRBV9,CASSVGGLNQNTEAFF,TGTGCCAGCAGCGTGGGGGGGCTCAATCAGAACACTGAAGCTTTCTTT
NA,NA,TRBJ2-1,TRBV2,CASSAVQGGSYNEQFF,TGTGCCAGCAGTGCAGTACAGGGAGGGTCCTACAATGAGCAGTTCTTC
NA,NA,TRBJ1-4,TRBV11-2,CASSTTGSGEKLFF,TGTGCCAGCAGCACAACAGGGTCCGGTGAAAAACTGTTTTTT
NA,NA,TRBJ1-4,TRBV5-5,CASSTASVGINEKLFF,TGTGCCAGCAGCACTGCCAGTGTGGGGATAAATGAAAAACTGTTTTTT